This T cell receptor (beta chain) originates from a study of T cell clonality in common variable immunodeficiency. Study-wide findings and caveats: Reportedly, TCR beta sequences from common variable immunodeficiency showed fewer deletions and N-nucleotide insertions.

To note about this clone: Antigen specificity is unknown. The read is 3 residues too short to cover the CDR3 end, so that end is filled in from the germline J gene.

Some clones are missing from TCRdb's copy, which holds only in-frame ones; the method was immunoSEQ multiplex PCR. This sample lists around 15,000 clones; its ten largest clones have roughly 5.2%. This CDR3 contains 15 residues. V was clipped by 5 bases and J by 9 bases; unmatched bases: 10. Germline assignment: CDR1 SGHTA and CDR2 FQGTGA. The sequenced sample consisted of peripheral blood mononuclear cells. The V call is TRBV7-3, the J call TRBJ2-1, with TRBD1 identical over 10 bases. This TCR was recovered from a human donor with common variable immunodeficiency. The CDR3 reads CASSQTGQGTSEQFF. CDR3 DNA, as far as it was read: TGTGCCAGCAGCCAAACGGGACAGGGGACATCTGAG.